A single sample is the source of the 22 T cell receptor beta chains below, sequenced in a study of blood T cell repertoires in COVID-19 (TCRdb year 2020). The receptor library was made with the immunoSEQ multiplex PCR assay. The immuneACCESS repertoire file appears here via TCRdb, limited to in-frame rearrangements. These files lack a portion of the clones; in checked studies, under half of the deficit traces to unresolved V genes, and the cause of the others is not known. Here the sample has about 210,000 clones; around 80% occur a single time. Of the sample, about 12% falls within the top ten clones. The sequenced sample consisted of peripheral blood. These TCRs come from a woman aged 35 to 49 with acute or convalescent COVID-19.

The chain uses TRBV20-1 and TRBJ2-5; D is perhaps TRBD2 (5 bases). Trimming took off 3 bases at V and 2 bases at J, with 13 bases between the two ends. The germline V gene encodes CDR1 DFQATT and CDR2 SNEGSKA (reference sequence). CDR3 length: 14 amino acids. The CDR3 DNA reads as TGCAGTGCTAGTTCCCGCAGCGGACAAGAGACCCAGTACTTC. Amino acids: CSASSRSGQETQYF.

This clone showed up just a few times. The chain is built from TRBV7-2 and TRBJ2-2; 7 bases map to TRBD2. Germline V lookup: CDR1 SGHTA, CDR2 FQGNSA. This CDR3 contains 14 residues. V gave up 3 bases and J gave up 5 bases; unmatched junction bases: 3. DNA of the CDR3: TGTGCCAGCAGCTTTTGGGAGGGAACCGGGGAGCTGTTTTTT. Protein product: CASSFWEGTGELFF.

The chain links TRBV9 to TRBJ1-6; tentative D call: TRBD1 (6 bases). V lost 6 bases and J 6 bases, leaving 16 bases between the germline ends. Germline V lookup: CDR1 SGDLS, CDR2 YYNGEE. CDR3 length: 15 residues. As DNA, the CDR3 is TGTGCCAGCACCGTGGGGCCAGGGGTTAATTCACCCCTCCACTTT. This codes for CASTVGPGVNSPLHF. Together with reference TRBV9 and TRBJ1-6, the CDR3 gives the full variable domain: DSGVTQTPKHLITATGQRVTLRCSPRSGDLSVYWYQQSLDQGLQFLIQYYNGEERAKGNILERFSAQQFPDLHSELNLSSLELGDSALYFCASTVGPGVNSPLHFGNGTRLTVT.

The table lists this clone with a count of one. The V call is TRBV6-2 or TRBV6-3, the J call TRBJ2-2; D gene uncertain. V shed 4 bases and J shed 0 bases, with 6 bases lying between them. This CDR3 region has 14 residues. The germline V gene encodes CDR1 MNHEY and CDR2 SVGEGT. CDR3 bases: TGTGCCAGCAGTTCCTACGCGAACACCGGGGAGCTGTTTTTT. Amino acids: CASSSYANTGELFF.

The chain couples TRBV19 to TRBJ1-2; the D is unclear. The V and J ends lost 3 bases and 4 bases respectively, with 21 bases between them. Germline loops: CDR1 LNHDA, CDR2 SQIVND (reference sequence). CDR3 length equals 17 residues. CDR3 DNA sequence: TGTGCCAGTAGTATGGACTTAGCAGTAGTATCCCTCTATGGCTACACCTTC. Translating it yields CASSMDLAVVSLYGYTF.

J is TRBJ2-1 and V is TRBV30, with 7 nucleotides matching TRBD2. The CDR3 contains 14 residues. The germline V gene has CDR1 GTSNPN and CDR2 SVGIG (reference sequence). After removal of 5 bases from V and 1 base from J, the junction contained 5 bases not matched to a gene. DNA for the CDR3: TGTGCCTGGGGAGGGGAGGGGTCCTACAATGAGCAGTTCTTC. Its protein is CAWGGEGSYNEQFF.

Remarks on this clone: Other DNA sequences in this specimen translate into the identical CDR3. This sequence joins TRBV19 and TRBJ1-5, with 8 positions matching TRBD1. J lost 1 base, V lost 4 bases, and 0 bases had no gene match. This CDR3 contains 14 residues. CDR1 and CDR2 from the germline V gene are LNHDA and SQIVND (reference sequence). The CDR3 protein is CASSRQGSNQPQHF. In DNA form, the CDR3 reads TGTGCCAGTAGTAGACAGGGGAGCAATCAGCCCCAGCATTTT.

The CDR3 reads CASSTFGLAGDNEQFF. CDR3 nucleotides: TGTGCCAGCAGCACTTTCGGACTAGCGGGGGACAATGAGCAGTTCTTC. The genes are TRBV3-1 (or the pseudogene TRBV3-2) and TRBJ2-1; 13 bases are shared with TRBD2. The CDR3 spans 16 residues. The ends lost 5 bases at V and 5 bases at J; junction bases unmatched: 6. Germline V CDR1 and CDR2: LGHDT, YNNKEL (reference sequence).

The chain uses TRBV19 and TRBJ1-6, with 9 bases aligning to TRBD1. The germline V gene has CDR1 LNHDA and CDR2 SQIVND (reference sequence). V shed 0 bases, J shed 7 bases, and the junction held 7 bases outside the gene matches. The CDR3 consists of 17 residues. This chain's CDR3 is CASSIDGPQGANSPLHF. The CDR3 nucleotides are TGTGCCAGTAGTATAGACGGACCACAGGGGGCAAATTCACCCCTCCACTTT.

The J gene is TRBJ1-5, the V gene TRBV19; possible D gene TRBD1, 5 bases. Germline values: CDR1 LNHDA, CDR2 SQIVND (reference sequence). This CDR3 comprises 13 residues. V was shortened by 5 bases and J by 2 bases, with 7 bases between the two germline ends. CDR3 residues: CASSGAGNQPQHF. As DNA, the CDR3 is TGTGCCAGTAGTGGGGCGGGCAATCAGCCCCAGCATTTT.

The chain combines TRBV5-4 with TRBJ2-2; 9 bases align to TRBD2. Germline CDR1 is SGHNT and CDR2 is YYREEE (reference sequence). V gave up 4 bases and J gave up 6 bases; unmatched junction bases: 7. The CDR3 consists of 15 residues. CDR3 sequence reads: CASSVTSGGAGELFF. The CDR3 DNA follows: TGTGCCAGCAGCGTGACTAGCGGAGGAGCCGGGGAGCTGTTTTTT.

This clone appeared a few times. The J gene is TRBJ2-1, the V gene TRBV5-1; TRBD2 aligns across 13 bases. Germline assignment: CDR1 SGHRS and CDR2 YFSETQ. This CDR3 spans 15 amino acids. Germline trimming cut 0 bases from V and 12 bases from J; bases unmatched to any gene: 6. The CDR3 protein is CASSLDGLAGVRQFF. The CDR3 nucleotides are TGCGCCAGCAGCTTGGACGGACTAGCGGGAGTGCGGCAGTTCTTC.

The chain uses TRBV27 and TRBJ2-7; TRBD2 matches at 10 bases. After removal of 5 bases from V and 1 base from J, the junction contained 2 bases not matched to a gene. Germline CDR1 and CDR2: MNHEY and SMNVEV (reference sequence). The CDR3 contains 14 residues. For the CDR3, the DNA is TGTGCCAGCAGTCAGACTAGCGGGTCCTACGAGCAGTACTTC. Translated, it gives CASSQTSGSYEQYF.

This chain joins TRBV18 and TRBJ1-2, with TRBD1 matching 9 bases. V was clipped by 4 bases and J by 6 bases; unmatched bases: 15. Germline V CDR1 and CDR2: KGHSH, LQKENI. The CDR3 contains 17 residues. CDR3 nucleotide sequence: TGTGCCAGCTCACTACGCATCAAGGGACAGGGTTTCGATGGCTACACCTTC. Translated: CASSLRIKGQGFDGYTF.

J is TRBJ2-7 and V is TRBV27, with 12 nucleotides matching TRBD1. Unmatched junction bases numbered 10, after V lost 6 bases and J lost 7 bases. The CDR3 contains 15 residues. The germline CDR1 and CDR2 sequences are MNHEY and SMNVEV (reference sequence). As DNA, the CDR3 is TGTGCCAGCAGCACGGGACAGGGGGCGGTCTATGAGCAGTACTTC. Its translation: CASSTGQGAVYEQYF.

This rearrangement joins TRBV9 to TRBJ1-4; no definite D call. CDR1 and CDR2 (germline): SGDLS, YYNGEE. V was trimmed by 3 bases and J by 3 bases, leaving 12 bases between them. This CDR3 spans 15 amino acids. CDR3 residues: CASSGQAGPNEKLFF. In DNA form, the CDR3 reads TGTGCCAGCAGCGGGCAGGCAGGCCCTAATGAAAAACTGTTTTTT.

The chain employs TRBV4-1 and TRBJ2-7; tentative D call: TRBD2 (6 bases). CDR3 size: 15 residues. Germline assignment: CDR1 MGHRA and CDR2 YSYEKL. V was shortened by 6 bases and J by 2 bases, with 17 bases between the two germline ends. As DNA, the CDR3 is TGCGCCAGCAGGCTAACCGGGACTGACCCCTACGAGCAGTACTTC. It specifies CASRLTGTDPYEQYF.

The gene calls are TRBV4-1 and TRBJ2-1; D is unresolved. The germline V and J ends were trimmed by 3 bases and 0 bases, with 15 bases remaining between them. Germline V gene lookup returns CDR1 MGHRA and CDR2 YSYEKL. This CDR3 contains 17 residues. The CDR3 sequence is CASSHILRSSSYNEQFF. CDR3 DNA sequence: TGCGCCAGCAGCCATATCCTACGGAGTAGCTCCTACAATGAGCAGTTCTTC.

On this clone itself: One junction end disagrees with the germline gene, perhaps due to a read error. The rearrangement uses TRBV30 and TRBJ1-2; 9 bases map to TRBD1. Germline values: CDR1 GTSNPN, CDR2 SVGIG (reference sequence). This CDR3 spans 12 amino acids. CDR3 region: CVWSRDRAGYTF. The CDR3 DNA is TGTGTCTGGAGTAGGGACAGGGCTGGCTACACCTTC.

The rearrangement uses TRBV14 and TRBJ2-5, with no clear D. Germline V gene data show CDR1 as SGHDN and CDR2 as FVKESK. Trimming removed 4 bases at V and 8 bases at J, with 11 bases between. This CDR3 is 12 amino acids long. In DNA form, the CDR3 reads TGTGCCAGCAGCCCATCGCGGCGAACCCAGTACTTC. Its translation: CASSPSRRTQYF.

The rearrangement uses TRBV6-2 or TRBV6-3 and TRBJ2-3, with D hard to call. The CDR3 consists of 12 residues. Germline V gene sequence: CDR1 MNHEY, CDR2 SVGEGT. Trimming shortened V by 6 bases and J by 6 bases, and 10 bases separated the two germline ends. The CDR3 DNA reads TGTGCCAGCAGCACTCAGGCTGATACGCAGTATTTT. It yields the protein CASSTQADTQYF.

The chain recombines TRBV5-1 with TRBJ2-7; possible D gene TRBD1, 6 bases. The germline V gene encodes CDR1 SGHRS and CDR2 YFSETQ. The CDR3 has 13 residues. The V end lost 4 bases, the J end lost 2 bases, and 10 bases lay between the germline ends. This chain's CDR3 is CASSLEGAYEQYF. DNA of the CDR3: TGCGCCAGCAGCCTTGAGGGGGCCTACGAGCAGTACTTC.